The 2 T cell receptor beta chains below all came from one sample that was sequenced in a study of beta chain features in type 1 diabetes. The study reverse transcribed the entire isolated RNA, so it sequenced expressed TCRB transcripts. Assay used: immunoSEQ multiplex PCR; TCRdb lists only in-frame clones, some missing. The profile shows around 310,000 clones, around 10% of them singletons. The sequencing input was naive CD4+ T cells from blood. The origin of the receptors is a young woman in good health.

This clone turned up a few times. The rearrangement uses TRBV5-1 and TRBJ2-5; D call uncertain. Trimming pared 4 bases from V and 5 bases from J, leaving 15 bases between. The CDR3 has 14 amino acids. Germline V gene sequence: CDR1 SGHRS, CDR2 YFSETQ. CDR3 bases: TGCGCCAGCAGCGTCGGATCTAGTGTTGAGACCCAGTACTTC. Amino acid sequence: CASSVGSSVETQYF. Complete variable domain (other parts from reference TRBV5-1 and TRBJ2-5): KAGVTQTPRYLIKTRGQQVTLSCSPISGHRSVSWYQQTPGQGLQFLFEYFSETQRNKGNFPGRFSGRQFSNSRSEMNVSTLELGDSALYLCASSVGSSVETQYFGPGTRLLVL.

This clone was found a few times. The chain links TRBV28 to TRBJ2-3; 10 bases align to TRBD1. CDR1 MDHEN and CDR2 SYDVKM come from the germline V gene. Trimming took 4 bases from V and 6 from J; bases not matched to a gene: 7. This CDR3 has 15 residues. CDR3 loop: CASSSIGTGEDTQYF. The CDR3 DNA reads as TGTGCCAGCAGTTCAATAGGGACAGGGGAGGATACGCAGTATTTT.